The following is a TCR beta chain sequence with its context. Its antigen is still unknown. TCRdb ran MiXCR on the reads and lists one entry per CDR3 protein. The data contain roughly 700,000 distinct CDR3 sequences, around 35% of them seen just once; the ten biggest clones take up roughly 18%. Trimming stripped 8 bases from V and 5 bases from J, with 13 bases between. This CDR3 region has 13 residues. Germline CDR1 reads MNHEY; CDR2 reads SMNVEV (reference sequence). The source of the sample is a study of T cell repertoires in cytomegalovirus infection. Study findings and constraints: Carriers of CMV plus the relevant HLA were identified by cumulative public TCR beta family frequency.

This TCR was recovered from a human donor in good health (CMV status not recorded). Some clones in this sample may be carry-over from other donors' samples. V is TRBV27 and J is TRBJ2-1, with unresolved D. The sample was cultured PBMCs, taken from culture after CMV antigen stimulation. Here the CDR3 DNA reads TGTGCCAGCCGAAAACTCAGTCACAATGAGCAGTTCTTC. Protein sequence: CASRKLSHNEQFF.